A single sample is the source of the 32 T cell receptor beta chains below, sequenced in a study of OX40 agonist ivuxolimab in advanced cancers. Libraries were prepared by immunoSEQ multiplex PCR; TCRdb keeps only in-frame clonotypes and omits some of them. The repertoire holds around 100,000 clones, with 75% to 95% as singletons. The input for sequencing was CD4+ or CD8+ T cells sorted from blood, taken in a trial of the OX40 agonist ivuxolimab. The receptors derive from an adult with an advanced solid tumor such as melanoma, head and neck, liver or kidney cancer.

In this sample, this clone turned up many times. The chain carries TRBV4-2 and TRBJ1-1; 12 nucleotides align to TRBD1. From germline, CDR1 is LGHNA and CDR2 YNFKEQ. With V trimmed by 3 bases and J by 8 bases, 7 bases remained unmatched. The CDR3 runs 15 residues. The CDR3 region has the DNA TGTGCCAGCAGCCAGAGGACCGGGACAGGGGGCGAAGCTTTCTTT. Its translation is CASSQRTGTGGEAFF.

This CDR3 reads CASSEVWGEAFF. CDR3 sequence (DNA): TGTGCCAGCAGTGAAGTTTGGGGTGAAGCTTTCTTT. The rearrangement links TRBV6-1 to TRBJ1-1; D is unresolved. CDR1 is MNHNS, CDR2 SASEGT, per germline. V lost 1 base to trimming and J lost 7 bases, with 7 bases between them. The CDR3 length is 12 residues.

The CDR3 spells CASWTSLHNEQFF. The CDR3 bases are TGTGCCAGTTGGACTAGCCTCCACAATGAGCAGTTCTTC. The chain combines TRBV28 with TRBJ2-1; 8 bases match TRBD2. The CDR3 is 13 amino acids. Germline V gene lookup returns CDR1 MDHEN and CDR2 SYDVKM. V gave up 9 bases and J gave up 5 bases; unmatched junction bases: 6.

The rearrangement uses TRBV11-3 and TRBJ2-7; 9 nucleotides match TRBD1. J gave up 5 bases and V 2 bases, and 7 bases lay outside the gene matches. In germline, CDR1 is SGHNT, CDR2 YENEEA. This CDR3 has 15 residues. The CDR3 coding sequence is TGTGCCAGCAGCTTACGGTCGGGACAGGGCAACGAGCAGTACTTC. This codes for CASSLRSGQGNEQYF.

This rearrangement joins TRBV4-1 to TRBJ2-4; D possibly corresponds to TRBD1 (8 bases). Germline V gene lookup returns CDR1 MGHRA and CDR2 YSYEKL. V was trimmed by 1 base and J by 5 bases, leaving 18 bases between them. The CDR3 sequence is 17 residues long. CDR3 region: CASSQGPAQGGENIQYF. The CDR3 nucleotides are TGCGCCAGCAGCCAAGGTCCAGCACAGGGGGGGGAAAACATTCAGTACTTC.

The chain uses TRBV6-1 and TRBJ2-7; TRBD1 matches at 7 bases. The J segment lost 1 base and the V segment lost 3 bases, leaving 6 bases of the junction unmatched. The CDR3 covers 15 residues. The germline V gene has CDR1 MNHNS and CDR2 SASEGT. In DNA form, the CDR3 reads TGTGCCAGCAGTGAGCCCGGGACAGTTTCCTACGAGCAGTACTTC. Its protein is CASSEPGTVSYEQYF.

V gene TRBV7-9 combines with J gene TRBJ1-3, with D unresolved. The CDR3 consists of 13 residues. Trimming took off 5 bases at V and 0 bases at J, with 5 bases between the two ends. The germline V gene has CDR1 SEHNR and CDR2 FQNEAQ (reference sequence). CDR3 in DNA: TGTGCCAGCAGCCACAGCTCTGGAAACACCATATATTTT. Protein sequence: CASSHSSGNTIYF.

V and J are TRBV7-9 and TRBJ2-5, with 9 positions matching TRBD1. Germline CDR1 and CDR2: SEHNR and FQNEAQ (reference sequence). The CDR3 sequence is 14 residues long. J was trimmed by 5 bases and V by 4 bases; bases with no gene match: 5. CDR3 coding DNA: TGTGCCAGCAGCTCAACAGGGGGCGCGGAGACCCAGTACTTC. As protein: CASSSTGGAETQYF.

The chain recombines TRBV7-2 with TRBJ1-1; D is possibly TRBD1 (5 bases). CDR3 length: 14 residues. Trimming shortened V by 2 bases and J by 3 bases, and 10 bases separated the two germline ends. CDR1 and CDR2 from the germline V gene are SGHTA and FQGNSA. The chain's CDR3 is CASSLNRGDTEAFF. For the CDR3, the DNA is TGTGCCAGCAGCTTAAACCGGGGGGACACTGAAGCTTTCTTT.

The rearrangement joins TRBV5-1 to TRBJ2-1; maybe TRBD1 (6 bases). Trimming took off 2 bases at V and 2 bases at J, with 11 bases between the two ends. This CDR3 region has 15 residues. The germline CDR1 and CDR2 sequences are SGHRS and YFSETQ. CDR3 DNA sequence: TGCGCCAGCAGCTTCCAGGGGAGAGCCTACAATGAGCAGTTCTTC. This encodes CASSFQGRAYNEQFF.

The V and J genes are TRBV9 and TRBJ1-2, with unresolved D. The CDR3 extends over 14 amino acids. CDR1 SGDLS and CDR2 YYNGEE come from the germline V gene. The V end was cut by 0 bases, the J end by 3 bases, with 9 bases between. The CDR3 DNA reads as TGTGCCAGCAGCGTAGCTTCACAGTACTATGGCTACACCTTC. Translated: CASSVASQYYGYTF.

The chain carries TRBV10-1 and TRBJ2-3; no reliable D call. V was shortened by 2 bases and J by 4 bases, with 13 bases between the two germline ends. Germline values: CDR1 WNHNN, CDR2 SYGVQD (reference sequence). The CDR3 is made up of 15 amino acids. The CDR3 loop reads CASSENGVLADTQYF. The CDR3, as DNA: TGCGCCAGCAGTGAGAATGGTGTACTCGCAGATACGCAGTATTTT.

The CDR3 region has the DNA TGTGCCATCGCCGGGGCTAGCGGGCATAAGGAGCAGTACTTC. It yields the protein CAIAGASGHKEQYF. The V and J genes are TRBV10-3 and TRBJ2-7, with 8 positions matching TRBD2. CDR3 length: 14 residues. V lost 8 bases and J lost 7; bases outside the gene matches: 13. CDR1 is ENHRY, CDR2 SYGVKD, per germline.

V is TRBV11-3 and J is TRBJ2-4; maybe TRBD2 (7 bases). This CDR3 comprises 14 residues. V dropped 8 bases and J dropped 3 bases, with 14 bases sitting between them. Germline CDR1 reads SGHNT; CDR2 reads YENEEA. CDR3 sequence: CASGGGYGKNIQYF. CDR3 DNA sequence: TGTGCCAGCGGGGGGGGCTACGGCAAAAACATTCAGTACTTC.

The CDR3 DNA is TGTGCCAGCAGTTTGGGAGGGGGGCGCGAGCAGTACTTC. Translating it yields CASSLGGGREQYF. V usage is TRBV28 and J usage is TRBJ2-7; the D gene is possibly TRBD2 (7 bases). Germline V gene sequence: CDR1 MDHEN, CDR2 SYDVKM. V lost 3 bases to trimming and J lost 6 bases, with 12 bases between them. CDR3 length: 13 residues.

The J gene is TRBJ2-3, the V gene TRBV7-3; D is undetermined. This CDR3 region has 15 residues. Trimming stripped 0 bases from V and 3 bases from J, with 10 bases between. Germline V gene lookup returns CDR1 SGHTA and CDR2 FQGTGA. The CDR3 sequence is CASSLTPGRTDTQYF. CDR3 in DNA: TGTGCCAGCAGCTTAACTCCTGGACGGACAGATACGCAGTATTTT.

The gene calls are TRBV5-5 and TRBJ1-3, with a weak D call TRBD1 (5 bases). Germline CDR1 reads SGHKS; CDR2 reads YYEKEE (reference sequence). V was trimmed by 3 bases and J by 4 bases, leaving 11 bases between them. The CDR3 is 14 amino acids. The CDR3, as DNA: TGTGCCAGCAGCTCAGCGGGGGAGGGAAACACCATATATTTT. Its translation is CASSSAGEGNTIYF.

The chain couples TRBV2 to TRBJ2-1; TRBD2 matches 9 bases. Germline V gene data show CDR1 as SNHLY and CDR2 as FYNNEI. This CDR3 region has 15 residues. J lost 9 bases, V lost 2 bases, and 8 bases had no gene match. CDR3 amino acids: CASSERAGGPGEQFF. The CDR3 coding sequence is TGTGCCAGCAGTGAAAGGGCGGGAGGGCCCGGTGAGCAGTTCTTC.

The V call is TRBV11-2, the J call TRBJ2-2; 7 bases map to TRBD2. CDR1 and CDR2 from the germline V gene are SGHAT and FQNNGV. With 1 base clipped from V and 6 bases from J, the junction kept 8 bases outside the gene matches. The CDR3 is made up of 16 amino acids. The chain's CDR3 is CASSLASSGRAGELFF. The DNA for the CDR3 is TGTGCCAGCAGCTTAGCGTCGTCAGGGAGGGCCGGGGAGCTGTTTTTT.

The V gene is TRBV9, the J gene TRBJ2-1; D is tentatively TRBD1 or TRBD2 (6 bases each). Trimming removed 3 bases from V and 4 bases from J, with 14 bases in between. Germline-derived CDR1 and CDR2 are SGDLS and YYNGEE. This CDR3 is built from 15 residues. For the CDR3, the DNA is TGTGCCAGCAGCGCCGGAAGGGGGACTTACAATGAGCAGTTCTTC. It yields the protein CASSAGRGTYNEQFF.

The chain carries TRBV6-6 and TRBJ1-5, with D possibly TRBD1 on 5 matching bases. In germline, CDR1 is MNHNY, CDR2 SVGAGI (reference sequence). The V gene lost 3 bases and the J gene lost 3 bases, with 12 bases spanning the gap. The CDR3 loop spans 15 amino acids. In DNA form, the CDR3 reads TGTGCCAGCAGTTATGGGGCAGGGCACAATCAGCCCCAGCATTTT. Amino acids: CASSYGAGHNQPQHF.

In DNA form, the CDR3 reads TGTGCCAGCAGCTCCACCCAGTTTAGCGGGAGCACAGATACGCAGTATTTT. This gives the protein CASSSTQFSGSTDTQYF. This chain joins TRBV11-1 and TRBJ2-3, with TRBD2 matching over 7 bases. There are 17 residues in the CDR3. J gave up 0 bases and V 4 bases, and 10 bases lay outside the gene matches. Germline CDR1 is SGHAT and CDR2 is FQDESV (reference sequence).

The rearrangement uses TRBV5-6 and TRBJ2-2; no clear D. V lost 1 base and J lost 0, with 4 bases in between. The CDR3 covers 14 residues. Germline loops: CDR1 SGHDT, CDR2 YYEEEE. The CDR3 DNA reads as TGTGCCAGCAGCTTGTCCGCGAACACCGGGGAGCTGTTTTTT. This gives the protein CASSLSANTGELFF.

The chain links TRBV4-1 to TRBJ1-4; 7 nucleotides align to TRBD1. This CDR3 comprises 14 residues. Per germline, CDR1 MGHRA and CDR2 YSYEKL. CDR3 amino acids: CASRRTGTNEKLFF. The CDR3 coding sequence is TGCGCAAGCCGACGGACAGGTACTAATGAAAAACTGTTTTTT.

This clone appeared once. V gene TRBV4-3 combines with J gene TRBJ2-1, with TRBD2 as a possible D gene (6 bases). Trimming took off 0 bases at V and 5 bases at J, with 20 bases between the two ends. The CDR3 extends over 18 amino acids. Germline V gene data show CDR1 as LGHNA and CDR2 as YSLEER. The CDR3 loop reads CASSQEIKAGTWDNEQFF. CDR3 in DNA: TGCGCCAGCAGCCAAGAAATTAAGGCGGGAACCTGGGACAATGAGCAGTTCTTC.

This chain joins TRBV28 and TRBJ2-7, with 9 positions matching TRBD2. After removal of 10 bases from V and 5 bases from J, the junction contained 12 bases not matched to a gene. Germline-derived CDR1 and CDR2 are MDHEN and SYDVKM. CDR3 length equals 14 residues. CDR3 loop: CAIQNLAGVHEQYF. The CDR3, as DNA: TGTGCCATTCAGAATTTAGCGGGAGTCCACGAGCAGTACTTC.

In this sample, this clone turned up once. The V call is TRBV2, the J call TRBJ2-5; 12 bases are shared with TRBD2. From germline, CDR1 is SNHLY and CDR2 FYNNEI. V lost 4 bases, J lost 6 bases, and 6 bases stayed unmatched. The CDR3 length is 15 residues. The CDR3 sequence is CASSALLAGGKTQYF. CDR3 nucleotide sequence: TGTGCCAGCAGTGCCCTACTAGCGGGGGGAAAGACCCAGTACTTC.

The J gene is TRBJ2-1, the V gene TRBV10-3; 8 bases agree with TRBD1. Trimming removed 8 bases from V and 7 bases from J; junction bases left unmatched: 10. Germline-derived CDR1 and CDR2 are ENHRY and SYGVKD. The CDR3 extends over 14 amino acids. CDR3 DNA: TGTGCCATCTGGACAGGGTGGTCCAGTAATGAGCAGTTCTTC. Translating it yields CAIWTGWSSNEQFF.

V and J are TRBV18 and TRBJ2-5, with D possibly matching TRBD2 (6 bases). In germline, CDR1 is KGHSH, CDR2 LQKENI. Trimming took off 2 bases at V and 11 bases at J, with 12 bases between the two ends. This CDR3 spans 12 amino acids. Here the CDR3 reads CASSPWDSSQYF. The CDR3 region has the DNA TGTGCCAGCTCACCATGGGACTCTTCACAGTACTTC.

The CDR3 is CASSYYGTPQVRGYTF. The CDR3 DNA reads TGTGCCAGCAGCTATTACGGGACTCCTCAAGTTAGGGGCTACACCTTC. The rearrangement links TRBV7-9 to TRBJ1-2; D is perhaps TRBD1 (5 bases). Germline V gives CDR1 SEHNR, CDR2 FQNEAQ (reference sequence). The CDR3 totals 16 residues. V gave up 4 bases and J gave up 8 bases, with 23 bases separating them.

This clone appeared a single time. DNA for the CDR3: TGCGCCAGCAGCTTGAGCGGGGTACCTGGGGCCAACGTCCTGACTTTC. Protein: CASSLSGVPGANVLTF. The gene calls are TRBV5-1 and TRBJ2-6; TRBD2 matches at 7 bases. The CDR3 length is 16 residues. Germline CDR1 reads SGHRS; CDR2 reads YFSETQ. The V and J ends lost 1 base and 2 bases, in that order; junction bases with no gene match: 3. Supplemented by reference TRBV5-1 and TRBJ2-6, the full variable domain reads KAGVTQTPRYLIKTRGQQVTLSCSPISGHRSVSWYQQTPGQGLQFLFEYFSETQRNKGNFPGRFSGRQFSNSRSEMNVSTLELGDSALYLCASSLSGVPGANVLTFGAGSRLTVL.

The CDR3 nucleotides are TGTGCCAGCTCCTGGGACAGGCTGGGGGAGCAGTACTTC. Amino acids: CASSWDRLGEQYF. The V gene is TRBV18, the J gene TRBJ2-7; 8 nucleotides agree with TRBD1. J was trimmed by 7 bases and V by 6 bases; bases with no gene match: 8. The CDR3 loop spans 13 amino acids. Germline-derived CDR1 and CDR2 are KGHSH and LQKENI.